These T cell receptor beta chains were read from a single sample in a study of T cell responses to AZD1222 COVID-19 vaccine. TCRdb's table, derived via immunoSEQ multiplex PCR, lists solely in-frame clones and lacks some. The sample contains 150,000 to 200,000 clones, 85% to 95% of which appear only once. Sequencing was performed on peripheral blood, taken on day 0 of AZD1222 vaccination. The receptors derive from an adult in good health. Each CDR3 is given with its conserved first and last residue. The D gene is left open where the match is weak. Not all rows give a size; the values are once, few, many and, for expanded clones, a class.

j_gene: TRBJ2-2
v_gene: TRBV2
abundance: once
d_gene: NA
CDR3aa: CASSWYTGELFF
CDR3nt: TGTGCCAGCAGTTGGTACACCGGGGAGCTGTTTTTT

j_gene: TRBJ2-7
v_gene: TRBV10-3
abundance: NA
d_gene: NA
CDR3aa: CAIRVGPPGEQYF
CDR3nt: TGTGCCATCAGAGTCGGGCCCCCGGGCGAGCAGTACTTC

j_gene: TRBJ2-7
v_gene: TRBV19
abundance: NA
d_gene: NA
CDR3aa: CASSNAYEQYF
CDR3nt: TGTGCCAGTAGTAACGCCTACGAGCAGTACTTC

j_gene: TRBJ1-2
v_gene: TRBV7-2
abundance: NA
d_gene: TRBD1
CDR3aa: CASSTRQGSIGYTF
CDR3nt: TGTGCCAGCAGCACGAGACAGGGGTCGATTGGCTACACCTTC

j_gene: TRBJ2-7
v_gene: TRBV20-1
abundance: NA
d_gene: NA
CDR3aa: CSVGMGYEQYF
CDR3nt: TGCAGTGTCGGCATGGGCTACGAGCAGTACTTC

j_gene: TRBJ1-3
v_gene: TRBV4-1
abundance: NA
d_gene: NA
CDR3aa: CASSQIQGYSGNTIYF
CDR3nt: TGCGCCAGCAGCCAAATACAGGGTTACTCTGGAAACACCATATATTTT

j_gene: TRBJ1-5
v_gene: TRBV27
abundance: NA
d_gene: NA
CDR3aa: CATKPYLRGNQPQHF
CDR3nt: TGTGCCACCAAGCCCTATCTAAGGGGCAATCAGCCCCAGCATTTT

j_gene: TRBJ2-1
v_gene: TRBV24-1
abundance: NA
d_gene: NA
CDR3aa: CATRQLDEQFF
CDR3nt: TGTGCCACCAGACAGTTGGATGAGCAGTTCTTC

j_gene: TRBJ2-1
v_gene: TRBV6-5
abundance: NA
d_gene: NA
CDR3aa: CASSYPSPAGSEQFF
CDR3nt: TGTGCCAGCAGTTATCCCTCCCCGGCAGGTTCTGAGCAGTTCTTC

j_gene: TRBJ1-2
v_gene: TRBV2
abundance: NA
d_gene: NA
CDR3aa: CASSETYYGYTF
CDR3nt: TGTGCCAGCAGTGAGACCTACTATGGCTACACCTTC

j_gene: TRBJ2-7
v_gene: TRBV28
abundance: NA
d_gene: NA
CDR3aa: CASSLGRLYEQYF
CDR3nt: TGTGCCAGCAGTTTAGGAAGGCTATACGAGCAGTACTTC

j_gene: TRBJ2-4
v_gene: TRBV9
abundance: NA
d_gene: NA
CDR3aa: CASSVEGMGNIQYF
CDR3nt: TGTGCCAGCAGCGTAGAGGGTATGGGCAACATTCAGTACTTC

j_gene: TRBJ2-7
v_gene: TRBV6-1
abundance: NA
d_gene: NA
CDR3aa: CASSEAEFTYEQYF
CDR3nt: TGTGCCAGCAGTGAAGCTGAGTTTACCTACGAGCAGTACTTC

j_gene: TRBJ1-4
v_gene: TRBV18
abundance: NA
d_gene: NA
CDR3aa: CASSPSAGVKEKLFF
CDR3nt: TGTGCCAGCTCACCATCGGCGGGGGTTAAAGAAAAACTGTTTTTT

j_gene: TRBJ2-7
v_gene: TRBV4-1
abundance: NA
d_gene: NA
CDR3aa: CASSPGSTYEQYF
CDR3nt: TGCGCCAGCAGCCCGGGGAGCACCTACGAGCAGTACTTC